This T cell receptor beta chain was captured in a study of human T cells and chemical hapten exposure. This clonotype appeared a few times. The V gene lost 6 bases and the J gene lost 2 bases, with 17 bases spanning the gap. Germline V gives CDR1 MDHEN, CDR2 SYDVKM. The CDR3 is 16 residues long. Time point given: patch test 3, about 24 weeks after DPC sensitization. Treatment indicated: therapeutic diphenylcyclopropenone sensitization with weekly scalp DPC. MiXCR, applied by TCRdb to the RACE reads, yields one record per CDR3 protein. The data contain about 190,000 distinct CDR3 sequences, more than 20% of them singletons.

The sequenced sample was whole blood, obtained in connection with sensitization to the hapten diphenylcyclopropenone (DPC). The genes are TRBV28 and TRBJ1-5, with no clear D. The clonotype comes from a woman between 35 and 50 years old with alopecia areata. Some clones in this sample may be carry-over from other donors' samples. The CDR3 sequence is CASRIQVRRGNQPQHF. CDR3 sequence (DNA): TGTGCCAGCAGGATCCAGGTCAGGCGCGGCAATCAGCCCCAGCATTTT.